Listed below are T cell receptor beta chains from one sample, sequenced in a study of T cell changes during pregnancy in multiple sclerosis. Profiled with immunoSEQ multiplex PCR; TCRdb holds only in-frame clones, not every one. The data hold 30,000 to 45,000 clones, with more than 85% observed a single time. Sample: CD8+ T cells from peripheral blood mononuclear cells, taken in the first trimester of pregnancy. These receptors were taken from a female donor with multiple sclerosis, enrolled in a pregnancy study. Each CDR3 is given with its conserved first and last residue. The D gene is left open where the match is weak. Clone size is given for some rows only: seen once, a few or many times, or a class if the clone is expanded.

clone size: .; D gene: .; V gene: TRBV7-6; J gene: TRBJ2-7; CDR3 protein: CASTYSGALGDEQYF; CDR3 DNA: TGTGCCAGCACGTACTCAGGGGCCTTGGGGGACGAGCAGTACTTC
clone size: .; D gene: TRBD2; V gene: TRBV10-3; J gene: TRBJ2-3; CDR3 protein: CAISVTLAGGSTDTQYF; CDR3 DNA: TGTGCCATCAGTGTCACCTTAGCGGGGGGGAGCACAGATACGCAGTATTTT
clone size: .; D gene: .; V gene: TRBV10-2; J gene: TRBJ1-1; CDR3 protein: CASSESSLSTEAFF; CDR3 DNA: TGCGCCAGCAGTGAGTCGTCCCTAAGCACTGAAGCTTTCTTT
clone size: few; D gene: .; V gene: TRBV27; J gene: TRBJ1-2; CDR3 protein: CASSYGQRHYGYTF; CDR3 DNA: TGTGCCAGCAGTTACGGACAGCGACACTATGGCTACACCTTC
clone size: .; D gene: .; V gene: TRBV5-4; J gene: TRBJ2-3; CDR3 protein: CASSQRRGGDTQYF; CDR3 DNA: TGTGCCAGCAGCCAGCGCAGGGGAGGGGATACGCAGTATTTT
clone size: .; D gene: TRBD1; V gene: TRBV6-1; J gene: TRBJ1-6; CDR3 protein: CASNNRGGNSPLHF; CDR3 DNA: TGTGCCAGCAACAACAGGGGCGGCAATTCACCCCTCCACTTT
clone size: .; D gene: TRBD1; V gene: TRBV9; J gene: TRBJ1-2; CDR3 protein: CASRDRENYGYTF; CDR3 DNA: TGTGCCAGCAGGGACAGGGAGAACTATGGCTACACCTTC
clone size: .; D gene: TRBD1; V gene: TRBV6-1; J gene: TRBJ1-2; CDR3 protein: CASSEGQGVYGYTF; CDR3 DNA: TGTGCCAGCAGTGAGGGACAGGGCGTTTATGGCTACACCTTC
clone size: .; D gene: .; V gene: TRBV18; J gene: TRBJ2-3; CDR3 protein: CASSPSMETTDTQYF; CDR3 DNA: TGTGCCAGCTCACCTTCTATGGAGACCACAGATACGCAGTATTTT
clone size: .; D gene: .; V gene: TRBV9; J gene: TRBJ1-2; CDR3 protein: CASSVARDGYTF; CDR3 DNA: TGTGCCAGCAGCGTAGCCAGGGATGGCTACACCTTC
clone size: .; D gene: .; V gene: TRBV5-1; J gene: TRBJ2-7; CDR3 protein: CASSLSAGARDEQYF; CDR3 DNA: TGCGCCAGCAGCTTGAGCGCTGGGGCTCGGGACGAGCAGTACTTC
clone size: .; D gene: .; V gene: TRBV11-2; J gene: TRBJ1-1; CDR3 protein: CASSLIQLATEAFF; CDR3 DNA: TGTGCCAGCAGCTTAATTCAGCTAGCCACTGAAGCTTTCTTT
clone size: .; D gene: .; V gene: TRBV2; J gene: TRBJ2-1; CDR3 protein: CASSVAGAGEQFF; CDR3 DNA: TGTGCCAGCAGTGTCGCGGGGGCTGGTGAGCAGTTCTTC
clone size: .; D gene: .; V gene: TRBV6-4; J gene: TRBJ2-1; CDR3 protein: CASSGDNHGEQFF; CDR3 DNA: TGTGCCAGCAGCGGGGACAACCACGGTGAGCAGTTCTTC
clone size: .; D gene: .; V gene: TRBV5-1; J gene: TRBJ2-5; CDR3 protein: CASSPRGGRVSLQETQYF; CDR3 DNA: TGCGCCAGCAGCCCGAGGGGGGGCAGGGTCAGCCTACAAGAGACCCAGTACTTC
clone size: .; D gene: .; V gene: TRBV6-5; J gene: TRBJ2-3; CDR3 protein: CASSYSVAVSTDTQYF; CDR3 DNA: TGTGCCAGCAGTTACTCCGTAGCGGTTAGCACAGATACGCAGTATTTT
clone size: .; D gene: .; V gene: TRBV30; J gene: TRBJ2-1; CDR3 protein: CAWSVGSNEQFF; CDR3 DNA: TGTGCCTGGAGTGTAGGGAGCAATGAGCAGTTCTTC
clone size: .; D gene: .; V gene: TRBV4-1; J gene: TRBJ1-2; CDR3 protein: CASSQSRAGIDGYTF; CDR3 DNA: TGCGCCAGCAGCCAAAGCAGAGCGGGGATAGATGGCTACACCTTC
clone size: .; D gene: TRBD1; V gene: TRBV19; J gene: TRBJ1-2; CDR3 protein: CASTATGELYGYTF; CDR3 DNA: TGTGCCAGTACAGCGACAGGGGAATTGTATGGCTACACCTTC
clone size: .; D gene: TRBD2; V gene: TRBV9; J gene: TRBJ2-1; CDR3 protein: CASSVDRSGAYNEQFF; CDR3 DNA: TGTGCCAGCAGCGTAGACCGTAGCGGGGCTTACAATGAGCAGTTCTTC
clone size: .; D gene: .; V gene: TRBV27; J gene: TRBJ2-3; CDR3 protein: CASSFLDSIQTDTQYF; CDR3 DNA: TGTGCCAGCAGTTTCCTAGACAGTATACAGACAGATACGCAGTATTTT
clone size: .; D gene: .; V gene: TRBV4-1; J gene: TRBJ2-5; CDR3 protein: CASSPRQTQETQYF; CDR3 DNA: TGCGCCAGCAGCCCCAGACAGACGCAAGAGACCCAGTACTTC
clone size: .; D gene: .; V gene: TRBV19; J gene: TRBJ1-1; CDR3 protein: CASNTGLGTEAFF; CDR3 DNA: TGTGCCAGTAACACGGGGTTAGGGACTGAAGCTTTCTTT
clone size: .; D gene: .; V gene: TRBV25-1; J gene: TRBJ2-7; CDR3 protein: CASGTWDGSPTYEQYF; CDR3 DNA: TGTGCCAGCGGGACTTGGGACGGATCGCCCACCTACGAGCAGTACTTC
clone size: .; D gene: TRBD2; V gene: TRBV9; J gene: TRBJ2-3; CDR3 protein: CASSVGVAGGVTDTQYF; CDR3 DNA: TGTGCCAGCAGCGTAGGGGTAGCGGGGGGGGTCACAGATACGCAGTATTTT
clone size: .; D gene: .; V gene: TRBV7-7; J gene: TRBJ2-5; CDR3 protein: CASSLNSEPTETQYF; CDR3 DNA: TGTGCTAGCAGCTTAAATTCCGAGCCCACAGAGACCCAGTACTTC
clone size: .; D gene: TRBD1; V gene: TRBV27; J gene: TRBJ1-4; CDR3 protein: CASTRTGENEKLFF; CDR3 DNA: TGTGCCAGCACCCGAACAGGGGAGAATGAAAAACTGTTTTTT
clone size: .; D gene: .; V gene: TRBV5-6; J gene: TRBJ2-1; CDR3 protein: CASSLGLTFNEQFF; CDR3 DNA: TGTGCCAGCAGCTTGGGGTTAACTTTTAATGAGCAGTTCTTC
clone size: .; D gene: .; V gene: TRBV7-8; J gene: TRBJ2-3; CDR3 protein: CASSLEGLSTDTQYF; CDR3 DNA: TGTGCCAGCAGCTTAGAAGGACTATCCACAGATACGCAGTATTTT
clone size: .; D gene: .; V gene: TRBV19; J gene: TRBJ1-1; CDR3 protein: CASTHVGGGHTEAFF; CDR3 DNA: TGTGCCAGTACCCACGTGGGGGGTGGGCACACTGAAGCTTTCTTT
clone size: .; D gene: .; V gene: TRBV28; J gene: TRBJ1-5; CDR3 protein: CASSFEGTQPQHF; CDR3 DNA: TGTGCCAGCAGTTTCGAGGGTACTCAGCCCCAGCATTTT
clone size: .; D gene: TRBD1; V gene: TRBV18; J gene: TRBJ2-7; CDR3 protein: CASSPTRDRPHYEQYF; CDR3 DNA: TGTGCCAGCTCACCGACCCGGGACAGACCCCATTACGAGCAGTACTTC
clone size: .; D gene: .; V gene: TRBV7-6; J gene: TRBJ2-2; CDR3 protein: CASSLGAGTGELFF; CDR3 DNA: TGTGCCAGCAGCTTGGGAGCCGGAACCGGGGAGCTGTTTTTT